The sequence of this TCR beta chain was determined in a study of T cells after yellow fever vaccination. The overall study: For low cell numbers, libraries were made with SMART-Seq v4 Ultra Low Input.

To note about this clonotype: The target antigen is unknown.

This CDR3 has 14 residues. V was pared by 2 bases and J by 7 bases, with 5 bases of the junction left unmatched. General study findings and limits: Re-detected after boosting: most primary clones, almost 97% of CD4 and about 89% of CD8. Abundant contaminating clonotypes from the bulk population could appear in FACS-sorted repertoires.

In making TCR cDNA, 5'RACE template switching added a universal primer site and UMIs to it. TCRdb reprocessed the 5' RACE reads via MiXCR and lists one record per CDR3 protein. The sample contains 300,000 to 400,000 distinct CDR3 sequences, around 13% of which appear only once. The sequencing used CD4+ T cells sorted from PBMCs, collected 15 days after the yellow fever booster vaccination. This sequence joins TRBV12-3 or TRBV12-4 and TRBJ2-1; 7 bases are shared with TRBD2. The TCR comes from a man between 18 and 29 years old who received the YFV17D yellow fever vaccine. This CDR3 reads CASSLRDGGNEQFF. DNA for the CDR3: TGTGCCAGCAGTTTAAGGGACGGGGGGAATGAGCAGTTCTTC.